This entry lists 10 T cell receptor beta chains sequenced from one sample in a study of early T cells in non-severe SARS-CoV-2 infection. A single record per CDR3 protein comes from TCRdb applying MiXCR to the 5' RACE reads. Altogether around 80,000 distinct CDR3 sequences are present, about 10% being singletons, with the ten largest covering 6.5% to 9%. This specimen was whole blood, taken at baseline. These receptors were taken from an adult who was a healthcare worker with PCR-confirmed SARS-CoV-2 infection or an uninfected control (not recorded which).

This clonotype was recorded at least ten times. The V call is TRBV28, the J call TRBJ2-1, with no clear D. CDR1 MDHEN and CDR2 SYDVKM come from the germline V gene. Trimming took off 3 bases at V and 2 bases at J, with 11 bases between the two ends. There are 15 residues in the CDR3. CDR3 coding DNA: TGTGCCAGCAGTTTGACTTTGGCGGCCTACAATGAGCAGTTCTTC. Protein sequence: CASSLTLAAYNEQFF.

This clonotype was recorded many times. The DNA of the CDR3 is TGCAGTGCCCTGAGTAGCGGGAGGAGTGAGCAGTTCTTC. Translating gives CSALSSGRSEQFF. V usage is TRBV20-1 and J usage is TRBJ2-1, with 10 bases aligning to TRBD2. The CDR3 is 13 amino acids. Germline V CDR1 and CDR2: DFQATT, SNEGSKA (reference sequence). The V gene end was trimmed by 6 bases and the J gene end by 9 bases; junction bases not matched to a gene: 8.

The V gene is TRBV3-1, the J gene TRBJ2-3; 7 bases map to TRBD2. CDR1 is LGHDT and CDR2 is YNNKEL in the germline V gene (reference sequence). The CDR3 has 16 amino acids. The J segment lost 0 bases and the V segment lost 0 bases, leaving 3 bases of the junction unmatched. CDR3 protein: CASSQDWGGSTDTQYF. CDR3 in DNA: TGTGCCAGCAGCCAAGATTGGGGGGGAAGCACAGATACGCAGTATTTT.

There are a few counts of this clonotype. The chain couples TRBV7-9 to TRBJ2-7, with D uncertain. CDR1 and CDR2 (germline): SEHNR, FQNEAQ (reference sequence). The CDR3 is 13 residues long. V was clipped by 1 base and J by 6 bases, with 10 bases between them. The CDR3 protein is CASSLGPGGEQYF. CDR3 sequence (DNA): TGTGCCAGCAGCTTAGGGCCGGGCGGCGAGCAGTACTTC.

This chain links TRBV9 with TRBJ2-1, with 7 bases that match TRBD2. With 0 bases clipped from V and 2 bases from J, the junction kept 2 bases outside the gene matches. Germline-derived CDR1 and CDR2 are SGDLS and YYNGEE. This CDR3 has 15 residues. CDR3 bases: TGTGCCAGCAGCGTAGGGGGGACTACCTACAATGAGCAGTTCTTC. It translates to CASSVGGTTYNEQFF.

The genes are TRBV7-9 and TRBJ2-3; D unresolved. V shed 5 bases and J shed 2 bases, with 14 bases lying between them. The CDR3 is made up of 15 amino acids. The germline V gene has CDR1 SEHNR and CDR2 FQNEAQ (reference sequence). Here the CDR3 reads CASSRELLTTDTQYF. The CDR3, as DNA: TGTGCCAGCAGCCGTGAGCTGCTTACCACAGATACGCAGTATTTT.

This clonotype has more than one count but fewer than ten. The rearrangement uses TRBV7-6 and TRBJ2-7, with D perhaps TRBD2 (6 bases). Germline loops: CDR1 SGHVS, CDR2 FNYEAQ. Trimming removed 6 bases at V and 5 bases at J, with 11 bases between. The CDR3 has 12 amino acids. CDR3 amino acids: CASRGGANEQYF. As DNA, the CDR3 is TGTGCCAGCAGAGGAGGGGCCAACGAGCAGTACTTC.

Regarding this clonotype: Compared with germline, one end of the junction differs, possibly owing to a read error. This sequence joins TRBV11-2 and TRBJ2-7, with D possibly being TRBD2 (5 bases). This CDR3 comprises 15 residues. Germline lookup yields CDR1 SGHAT and CDR2 FQNNGV. CDR3 sequence: CTSSLAARRAYEQYF. CDR3 nucleotides: TGTACCAGCAGCTTAGCCGCCCGGCGGGCCTACGAGCAGTACTTC.

The table lists this clonotype with many counts. The V call is TRBV19, the J call TRBJ1-4; the D gene is possibly TRBD1 (5 bases). This CDR3 contains 13 residues. V was clipped by 7 bases and J by 4 bases, with 10 bases between them. Per germline, CDR1 LNHDA and CDR2 SQIVND (reference sequence). The CDR3 reads CASTATVNEKLFF. CDR3 nucleotide sequence: TGTGCCAGTACCGCGACAGTTAATGAAAAACTGTTTTTT.

This clonotype was counted ten times or more. This chain joins TRBV10-2 and TRBJ1-1, with D possibly TRBD1 on 5 matching bases. The CDR3 runs 13 residues. Germline V lookup: CDR1 WSHSY, CDR2 SAAADI. Trimming took 1 base from V and 5 from J, leaving 8 bases between them. The CDR3 coding sequence is TGCGCCAGCAGTGAGTTCGCAGGGACTGAAGCTTTCTTT. Its protein product is CASSEFAGTEAFF.